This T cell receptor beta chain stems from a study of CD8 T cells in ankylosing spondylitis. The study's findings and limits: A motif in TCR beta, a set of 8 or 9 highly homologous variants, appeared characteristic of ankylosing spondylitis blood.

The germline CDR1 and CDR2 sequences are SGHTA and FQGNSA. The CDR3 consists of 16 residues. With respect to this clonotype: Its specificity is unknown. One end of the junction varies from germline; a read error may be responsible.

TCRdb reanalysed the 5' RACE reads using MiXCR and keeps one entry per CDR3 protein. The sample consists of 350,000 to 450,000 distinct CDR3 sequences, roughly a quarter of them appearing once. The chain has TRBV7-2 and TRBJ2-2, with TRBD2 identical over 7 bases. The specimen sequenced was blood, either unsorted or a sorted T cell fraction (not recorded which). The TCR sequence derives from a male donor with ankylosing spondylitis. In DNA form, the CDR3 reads TGTGCCAGCAGCTTAGCGGGAGGGTATAACACCGAGGAGCTGTTTTTT. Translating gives CASSLAGGYNTEELFF. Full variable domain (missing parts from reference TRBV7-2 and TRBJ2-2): GAGVSQSPSNKVTEKGKDVELRCDPISGHTALYWYRQSLGQGLEFLIYFQGNSAPDKSGLPSDRFSAERTGGSVSTLTIQRTQQEDSAVYLCASSLAGGYNTEELFFGEGSRLTVL.